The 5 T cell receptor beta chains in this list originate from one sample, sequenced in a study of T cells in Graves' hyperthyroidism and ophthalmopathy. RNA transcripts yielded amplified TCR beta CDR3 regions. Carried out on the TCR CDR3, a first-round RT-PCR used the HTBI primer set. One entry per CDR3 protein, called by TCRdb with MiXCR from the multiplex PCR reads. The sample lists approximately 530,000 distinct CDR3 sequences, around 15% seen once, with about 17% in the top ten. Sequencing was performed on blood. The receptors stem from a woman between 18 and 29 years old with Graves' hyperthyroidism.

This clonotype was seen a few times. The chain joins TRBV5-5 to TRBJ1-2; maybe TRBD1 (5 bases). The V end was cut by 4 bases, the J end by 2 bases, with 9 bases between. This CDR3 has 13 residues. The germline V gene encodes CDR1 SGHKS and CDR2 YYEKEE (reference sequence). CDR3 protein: CASSRQLNYGYTF. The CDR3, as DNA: TGTGCCAGCAGCCGACAGCTGAACTATGGCTACACCTTC.

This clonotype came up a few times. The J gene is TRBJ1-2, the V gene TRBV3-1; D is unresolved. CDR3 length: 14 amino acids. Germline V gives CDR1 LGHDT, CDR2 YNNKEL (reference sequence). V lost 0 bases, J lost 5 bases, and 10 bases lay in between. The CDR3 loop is CASSQEVGVYGYTF. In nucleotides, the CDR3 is TGTGCCAGCAGCCAAGAGGTTGGGGTTTATGGCTACACCTTC.

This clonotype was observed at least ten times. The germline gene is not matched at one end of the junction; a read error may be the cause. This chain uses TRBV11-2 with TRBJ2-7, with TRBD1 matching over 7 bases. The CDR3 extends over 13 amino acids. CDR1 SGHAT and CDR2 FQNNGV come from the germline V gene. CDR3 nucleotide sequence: TGTGCCTGCAGCCAGGGGACAGCCTACGAGCAGTACTTC. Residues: CACSQGTAYEQYF.

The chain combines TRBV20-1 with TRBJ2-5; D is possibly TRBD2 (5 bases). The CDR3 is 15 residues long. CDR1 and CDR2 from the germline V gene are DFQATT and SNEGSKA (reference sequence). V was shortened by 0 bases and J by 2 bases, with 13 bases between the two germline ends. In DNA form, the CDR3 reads TGCAGTGCTAGAGATCCGGGCCAGCGGCAAGAGACCCAGTACTTC. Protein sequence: CSARDPGQRQETQYF.

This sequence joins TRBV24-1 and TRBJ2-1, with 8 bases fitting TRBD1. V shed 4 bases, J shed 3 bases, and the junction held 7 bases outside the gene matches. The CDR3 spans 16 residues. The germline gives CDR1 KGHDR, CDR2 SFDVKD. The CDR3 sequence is CATSDLTGAGYNEQFF. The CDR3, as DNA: TGTGCCACCAGTGACCTGACAGGGGCGGGCTACAATGAGCAGTTCTTC.